This TCR beta chain was captured by sequencing in a study of T cells in women clearing cervical HPV infection. CDR3 length equals 15 residues. Per germline, CDR1 SGHTA and CDR2 FQGNSA. The V and J ends lost 6 bases and 4 bases, in that order; junction bases with no gene match: 6. Sequenced by immunoSEQ multiplex PCR; TCRdb stores in-frame clones only, minus some. The listing records 45,000 to 50,000 clones. For this clone: The CDR3 end lies 3 residues beyond the end of the read and is filled in from the germline J gene.

Each participant carried one incident cervical HPV16 infection only. The sequence was obtained from a woman aged 18 to 75 with a cervical HPV16 infection that either progressed to CIN3+ or cleared (not recorded which). What was sequenced was blood buffy coat. This chain joins TRBV7-2 and TRBJ2-2, with TRBD2 matching over 9 bases. The DNA read from the CDR3 is TGTGCCAGCAGTTCCGGACTAGCGAGCACCGGGGAG. Protein: CASSSGLASTGE. The complete CDR3 protein is CASSSGLASTGELFF.